These 2 T cell receptor beta chains originate from one sample sequenced in a study of blood T cell repertoires in COVID-19. Profiled with immunoSEQ multiplex PCR; TCRdb holds only in-frame clones, not every one. The sample lists tens of thousands of clones; about 85% were seen once. The material sequenced was peripheral blood. The receptors shown here come from a woman in her seventies with acute or convalescent COVID-19.

In its sample, this clone was seen a few times. The chain carries TRBV11-3 and TRBJ2-1, with 7 bases that match TRBD2. The germline V gene encodes CDR1 SGHNT and CDR2 YENEEA. V shed 6 bases and J 8 bases; nucleotides not matched to a gene: 10. This CDR3 is 14 amino acids long. The CDR3 protein is CASRPRSGTDEQFF. The CDR3 nucleotides are TGTGCCAGCAGGCCCCGCAGCGGGACCGATGAGCAGTTCTTC.

This chain uses TRBV19 with TRBJ2-2; maybe TRBD2 (5 bases). Trimming took 4 bases from V and 5 from J, leaving 14 bases between them. Germline CDR1 reads LNHDA; CDR2 reads SQIVND (reference sequence). This CDR3 is built from 15 residues. The CDR3 region has the DNA TGTGCCAGTAGTAGGTTCGCGGGTGTTACCGGGGAGCTGTTTTTT. This translates into CASSRFAGVTGELFF.